A selection of T cell receptor beta chains follows, all from one sample in a study of CD8+ T cells in alopecia areata. Sequencing was performed with immunoSEQ multiplex PCR; in TCRdb, only in-frame clones are kept and a portion is missing. The table has 9,000 or so clones, approximately 65% seen once. Sequencing was carried out using skin. Source of these receptors: a human donor with alopecia areata. Each CDR3 is given with its conserved first and last residue. Clone size appears in some rows only: once, few, many, or a class for an expanded clone.

clone size	J gene	V gene	CDR3 protein
once	TRBJ2-5	TRBV7-7	CASSLVSGAPGETQYF
few	TRBJ2-5	TRBV7-2	CASSLSGGGGETQYF
.	TRBJ2-2	TRBV5-5	CASSLKAVANGELFF
.	TRBJ1-2	TRBV29-1	CSAHTRDGYTF
.	TRBJ1-2	TRBV28	CASRGANDYGYTF
.	TRBJ2-7	TRBV29-1	CSVKFSGISYEQYF
.	TRBJ2-1	TRBV30	CASTSLTGTSGVGKQFF
.	TRBJ2-7	TRBV5-8	CASRTRRGSYEQYF
few	TRBJ2-3	TRBV9	CASNLNGGEADTQYF
.	TRBJ1-4	TRBV5-1	CASSKGQGGEKLFF
.	TRBJ1-5	TRBV6-6	CASSSDRGGWQPQHF
.	TRBJ2-1	TRBV19	CASSIERQGEQFF
.	TRBJ2-7	TRBV28	CASSAGVGGYEQYF
.	TRBJ2-7	TRBV18	CASSKTSGSPYEQYF
once	TRBJ2-3	TRBV7-3	CASRPGGASTDTQYF
.	TRBJ1-3	TRBV4-2	CASSQDPQQTSGNTIYF
.	TRBJ2-3	TRBV7-2	CASSFGAGASDTQYF
.	TRBJ2-1	TRBV9	CASSVESGTTQFF
.	TRBJ2-7	TRBV11-2	CASSLEAGGAGQYF
.	TRBJ2-7	TRBV7-2	CASSLTSEQYF
.	TRBJ2-5	TRBV28	CASSLPYQETQYF
few	TRBJ2-7	TRBV7-3	CASSLMKDDYEQYF
.	TRBJ1-2	TRBV7-2	CASSLYAGANYGYTF